The next 27 T cell receptor beta chains were all read from a single sample in a study of T cells of healthy individuals. One entry per CDR3 protein results from TCRdb running MiXCR on the 5' RACE reads. The sample records about 57,000 distinct CDR3 sequences, roughly 17% being singletons. Receptors originate from a human donor in good health.

CDR3 nucleotide sequence: TGTGCCAGCGTCCAAAGAGAGACCCAGTACTTC. As protein: CASVQRETQYF. The V call is TRBV21-1, the J call TRBJ2-5. TRBV21-1 is recorded as a pseudogene. This CDR3 is 11 amino acids long.

This clonotype has ten or more counts. The chain has TRBV30 and TRBJ1-5, with D possibly matching TRBD1 (5 bases). The ends were cut back, 0 bases at V and 7 bases at J, with 10 bases in the middle. There are 13 residues in the CDR3. Germline CDR1 and CDR2: GTSNPN and SVGIG (reference sequence). The CDR3 spells CAWSVPGAQPQHF. In DNA form, the CDR3 reads TGTGCCTGGAGTGTACCCGGGGCCCAGCCCCAGCATTTT.

This clonotype showed up just a few times. The chain recombines TRBV9 with TRBJ2-5, with 13 bases matching TRBD2. Germline V CDR1 and CDR2: SGDLS, YYNGEE. The CDR3 totals 15 residues. With V trimmed by 4 bases and J by 3 bases, 3 bases remained unmatched. CDR3 in amino acids: CASSYGTSGKETQYF. CDR3 in DNA: TGTGCCAGCAGCTACGGGACTAGCGGGAAAGAGACCCAGTACTTC.

The chain links TRBV14 to TRBJ2-3; TRBD2 might be the D (6 bases). Between the trimmed V and J ends, which lost 6 bases and 7 bases, there was a span of 11 bases. Looked up from germline, CDR1 is SGHDN and CDR2 is FVKESK. CDR3 length: 12 residues. This chain's CDR3 is CASRDYSYTQYF. CDR3 coding DNA: TGTGCCAGCAGGGACTATTCTTATACGCAGTATTTT. Together with reference TRBV14 and TRBJ2-3, the CDR3 gives the full variable domain: EAGVTQFPSHSVIEKGQTVTLRCDPISGHDNLYWYRRVMGKEIKFLLHFVKESKQDESGMPNNRFLAERTGGTYSTLKVQPAELEDSGVYFCASRDYSYTQYFGPGTRLTVL.

This chain uses TRBV6-2 or TRBV6-3 with TRBJ2-1; 11 nucleotides align to TRBD2. The CDR3 consists of 16 residues. The germline gives CDR1 MNHEY, CDR2 SVGEGT. V shed 7 bases and J 9 bases; nucleotides not matched to a gene: 14. The CDR3 reads CASTPSVSSGRFEQFF. The CDR3, as DNA: TGTGCCAGCACCCCTTCTGTGTCTAGCGGGAGGTTTGAGCAGTTCTTC.

The CDR3: CASSQIGGEETQYF. Here the CDR3 DNA reads TGTGCCAGCAGCCAAATCGGGGGGGAAGAGACCCAGTACTTC. J is TRBJ2-5 and V is TRBV3-1, with TRBD2 identical over 8 bases. With V trimmed by 2 bases and J by 3 bases, 2 bases remained unmatched. CDR1 is LGHDT and CDR2 is YNNKEL in the germline V gene (reference sequence). This CDR3 is built from 14 residues.

This clonotype was recorded at least ten times. J is TRBJ1-1 and V is TRBV5-1, with 10 bases lining up with TRBD1. The CDR3 runs 15 residues. Germline V CDR1 and CDR2: SGHRS, YFSETQ. After removal of 4 bases from V and 3 bases from J, the junction contained 6 bases not matched to a gene. DNA of the CDR3: TGCGCCAGCAGCCCTAAGGACAGGGGGGACACTGAAGCTTTCTTT. Translated: CASSPKDRGDTEAFF.

The chain combines TRBV20-1 with TRBJ1-2; the match to TRBD1 covers 7 bases. Germline CDR1 DFQATT, CDR2 SNEGSKA (reference sequence). V lost 5 bases and J lost 6; bases outside the gene matches: 12. The CDR3 is 14 amino acids. This chain's CDR3 is CSAFSLQGVNGYTF. The CDR3 bases are TGCAGTGCTTTCTCCCTGCAGGGGGTCAATGGCTACACCTTC.

This clonotype came up many times. The chain recombines TRBV19 with TRBJ2-3; 10 nucleotides agree with TRBD2. The CDR3 spans 16 residues. Trimming took 3 bases from V and 1 from J; bases not matched to a gene: 4. Germline CDR1 reads LNHDA; CDR2 reads SQIVND (reference sequence). CDR3: CASSIGLAEGTDTQYF. CDR3 DNA: TGTGCCAGTAGTATTGGACTAGCGGAGGGCACAGATACGCAGTATTTT.

The CDR3: CASSSGHQRANVLTF. The CDR3 nucleotides read TGTGCCAGCAGCTCCGGACATCAACGGGCCAACGTCCTGACTTTC. V and J are TRBV7-9 and TRBJ2-6, with D perhaps TRBD1 (5 bases). The CDR3 length is 15 residues. Germline V gives CDR1 SEHNR, CDR2 FQNEAQ (reference sequence). Trimming left V 4 bases short and J 5 bases short, with 12 bases between.

The table lists this clonotype with many counts. The chain links TRBV19 to TRBJ2-7, with no clear D. V was shortened by 0 bases and J by 2 bases, with 5 bases between the two germline ends. The CDR3 is made up of 13 amino acids. Germline V lookup: CDR1 LNHDA, CDR2 SQIVND (reference sequence). CDR3 DNA: TGTGCCAGTAGTATAGACAGGACCTACGAGCAGTACTTC. This translates into CASSIDRTYEQYF. The full variable domain, in which reference TRBV19 and TRBJ2-7 provide the parts outside the CDR3, is DGGITQSPKYLFRKEGQNVTLSCEQNLNHDAMYWYRQDPGQGLRLIYYSQIVNDFQKGDIAEGYSVSREKKESFPLTVTSAQKNPTAFYLCASSIDRTYEQYFGPGTRLTVT.

This clonotype came up many times. This chain joins TRBV2 and TRBJ2-5; 8 bases line up with TRBD2. This CDR3 has 15 amino acids. Germline loops: CDR1 SNHLY, CDR2 FYNNEI. With V trimmed by 5 bases and J by 3 bases, 8 bases remained unmatched. The CDR3 sequence: CASSPLLAGKETQYF. CDR3 sequence (DNA): TGTGCCAGCAGTCCCCTTTTAGCGGGAAAAGAGACCCAGTACTTC.

This clonotype was observed a handful of times. The genes are TRBV5-6 and TRBJ2-1, with TRBD2 matching 8 bases. The germline V gene has CDR1 SGHDT and CDR2 YYEEEE. Unmatched junction bases numbered 5, after V lost 1 base and J lost 5 bases. This CDR3 has 15 residues. In DNA form, the CDR3 reads TGTGCCAGCAGCTTGAGTAGCGGGATTCACAATGAGCAGTTCTTC. Translation gives CASSLSSGIHNEQFF.

This rearrangement joins TRBV20-1 to TRBJ2-1; D perhaps matches TRBD2 (5 bases). V was trimmed by 5 bases and J by 0 bases, leaving 8 bases between them. CDR1 is DFQATT, CDR2 SNEGSKA, per germline (reference sequence). The CDR3 is made up of 13 amino acids. The CDR3 protein is CSAEEDSYNEQFF. CDR3 DNA sequence: TGCAGTGCTGAGGAGGACTCCTACAATGAGCAGTTCTTC.

This clonotype showed up many times. CDR3 loop: CSARDLFAGGLSYEQYF. The CDR3 nucleotides read TGCAGTGCTAGAGATTTGTTTGCGGGGGGTCTTTCCTACGAGCAGTACTTC. The V gene is TRBV20-1, the J gene TRBJ2-7; 8 bases match TRBD2. In germline, CDR1 is DFQATT, CDR2 SNEGSKA (reference sequence). With V trimmed by 0 bases and J by 1 base, 11 bases remained unmatched. The CDR3 consists of 17 residues.

This clonotype was detected a few times. The rearrangement links TRBV20-1 to TRBJ2-2, with unresolved D. Per germline, CDR1 DFQATT and CDR2 SNEGSKA (reference sequence). V dropped 3 bases and J dropped 2 bases, with 10 bases sitting between them. This CDR3 contains 14 residues. CDR3 bases: TGCAGTGCTAGTGACACCTTTAACACCGGGGAGCTGTTTTTT. It codes for CSASDTFNTGELFF.

In its sample, this clonotype was seen a few times. This chain joins TRBV2 and TRBJ2-7; D gene uncertain. Germline V gene sequence: CDR1 SNHLY, CDR2 FYNNEI. The CDR3 is 14 amino acids. Trimming took off 10 bases at V and 3 bases at J, with 19 bases between the two ends. Here the CDR3 DNA reads TGTGCCACCCGGCGCATAGTCTCAATCTACGAGCAGTACTTC. Protein sequence: CATRRIVSIYEQYF.

This clonotype came up many times. V and J are TRBV29-1 and TRBJ2-1; D possibly corresponds to TRBD2 (5 bases). Trimming took off 4 bases at V and 3 bases at J, with 10 bases between the two ends. Germline V gives CDR1 SQVTM, CDR2 ANQGSEA. The CDR3 runs to 13 residues. This CDR3 is CSVAGTDYNEQFF. As DNA, the CDR3 is TGCAGCGTTGCGGGAACAGACTACAATGAGCAGTTCTTC.

The rearrangement links TRBV10-1 to TRBJ1-5; D uncertain. Germline CDR1 reads WNHNN; CDR2 reads SYGVQD (reference sequence). V dropped 0 bases and J dropped 2 bases, with 11 bases sitting between them. This CDR3 is 16 amino acids long. DNA for the CDR3: TGCGCCAGCAGTGAGTCGCCGGGAATGCGCAATCAGCCCCAGCATTTT. It encodes CASSESPGMRNQPQHF.

The V and J genes are TRBV9 and TRBJ2-2, with D hard to call. The CDR3 extends over 15 amino acids. Trimming took 0 bases from V and 1 from J, leaving 7 bases between them. Germline V gene data show CDR1 as SGDLS and CDR2 as YYNGEE. CDR3: CASSVEPRNTGELFF. In DNA form, the CDR3 reads TGTGCCAGCAGCGTAGAACCAAGGAACACCGGGGAGCTGTTTTTT.

The chain is built from TRBV30 and TRBJ1-5; D remains unclear. The germline V gene has CDR1 GTSNPN and CDR2 SVGIG (reference sequence). Trimming removed 4 bases at V and 6 bases at J, with 16 bases between. The CDR3 contains 14 residues. The CDR3 DNA reads as TGTGCCTGGACCGGTTCACGGCGGAGTCAGCCCCAGCATTTT. This translates into CAWTGSRRSQPQHF.

This clonotype came up many times. The gene calls are TRBV19 and TRBJ2-2, with D unresolved. The CDR3 has 14 residues. V was trimmed by 3 bases and J by 6 bases, leaving 11 bases between them. Per germline, CDR1 LNHDA and CDR2 SQIVND (reference sequence). CDR3 loop: CASSIRSIPGELFF. In DNA form, the CDR3 reads TGTGCCAGTAGTATCCGAAGTATCCCCGGGGAGCTGTTTTTT.

J is TRBJ2-7 and V is TRBV12-3 or TRBV12-4; either TRBD1 or TRBD2 may fit D (5 bases each). This CDR3 is 11 amino acids long. V was clipped by 3 bases and J by 6 bases, with 6 bases between them. The chain's CDR3 is CASSLGTEQYF. Written as DNA, the CDR3 is TGTGCCAGCAGTTTGGGGACCGAGCAGTACTTC.

This chain uses TRBV5-6 with TRBJ2-7, with TRBD2 matching 10 bases. V shed 9 bases and J 0 bases; nucleotides not matched to a gene: 6. The germline V gene encodes CDR1 SGHDT and CDR2 YYEEEE. The CDR3 has 14 amino acids. The CDR3 sequence is CATGLADSSYEQYF. CDR3 sequence (DNA): TGTGCCACCGGACTAGCGGATAGCTCCTACGAGCAGTACTTC.

The V gene is TRBV30, the J gene TRBJ2-7, with a tentative D call TRBD2 (6 bases). CDR1 is GTSNPN and CDR2 is SVGIG in the germline V gene (reference sequence). V lost 4 bases to trimming and J lost 6 bases, with 19 bases between them. This CDR3 spans 14 amino acids. For the CDR3, the DNA is TGTGCCTGGACTGCCGGGACTCCCCGTGGCGAGCAGTACTTC. Protein sequence: CAWTAGTPRGEQYF.

The chain has TRBV7-9 and TRBJ2-1; 9 bases match TRBD2. Trimming at V came to 0 bases and at J to 8 bases, leaving 5 bases not matched to a gene. CDR1 and CDR2 (germline): SEHNR, FQNEAQ (reference sequence). The CDR3 contains 15 residues. The CDR3 loop is CASSLAQGLADEQFF. CDR3 nucleotide sequence: TGTGCCAGCAGCTTAGCGCAGGGACTAGCCGATGAGCAGTTCTTC.

The chain carries TRBV7-2 and TRBJ2-7; 13 positions agree with TRBD2. The length of the CDR3 is 14 residues. Per the germline V gene, CDR1 is SGHTA and CDR2 is FQGNSA. J gave up 4 bases and V 4 bases, and 1 base lay outside the gene matches. The CDR3 is CASSWGLAGYEQYF. CDR3 coding DNA: TGTGCCAGCAGCTGGGGACTAGCGGGGTACGAGCAGTACTTC.